This T cell receptor beta chain derives from a study of blood T cell repertoires in COVID-19. Study information: Spain, Italy and the United States supplied samples that represented acute and convalescent COVID-19. T cells, B-cell-depleted T cells, or PBMCs provided the cDNA or gDNA that served as material.

Contact with a PCR-confirmed or clinician-diagnosed COVID-19 case occurred within 2 weeks of entry. Assay used: immunoSEQ multiplex PCR; TCRdb lists only in-frame clones, some missing. This sample has 260,000 or so clones, with about four fifths found just once. The sequencing sample was made of PBMCs or T cells enriched from blood (not recorded which). The clonotype originates from a woman aged 40 to 50 who had been exposed to COVID-19.

CDR3 amino acids: CASSSRALGGGYTF. DNA of the CDR3: TGTGCCAGTAGTTCCCGGGCCCTCGGGGGTGGCTACACCTTC. This chain connects TRBV19 to TRBJ1-2, with D tentatively TRBD1 (5 bases). V was shortened by 5 bases and J by 7 bases, with 17 bases between the two germline ends. The germline gives CDR1 LNHDA, CDR2 SQIVND (reference sequence). This CDR3 comprises 14 residues.